One sample yielded the 19 T cell receptor beta chains listed below, sequenced in a study of T cell responses to AZD1222 COVID-19 vaccine. Some clones are missing from TCRdb's copy, which holds only in-frame ones; the method was immunoSEQ multiplex PCR. The sample holds 40,000 to 55,000 clones; 80% to 90% are singletons and the top ten take 6.5% to 8.5%. The material was peripheral blood, obtained 28 days after the second AZD1222 dose. These receptors were taken from an adult who received the AZD1222 COVID-19 vaccine.

This clone was seen a few times. The V call is TRBV3-1 (or the pseudogene TRBV3-2), the J call TRBJ1-1; D unclear. Trimming took 1 base from V and 7 from J, leaving 7 bases between them. The germline V gene encodes CDR1 LGHDT and CDR2 YNNKEL (reference sequence). This CDR3 region has 12 residues. This chain's CDR3 is CASSQGGSEAFF. Here the CDR3 DNA reads TGTGCCAGCAGCCAAGGTGGGAGTGAAGCTTTCTTT.

V gene TRBV28 combines with J gene TRBJ1-4; 10 bases align to TRBD1. Trimming took 6 bases from V and 7 from J; bases not matched to a gene: 5. This CDR3 spans 14 amino acids. CDR1 and CDR2 from the germline V gene are MDHEN and SYDVKM. CDR3 in DNA: TGTGCCAGCAGCAGACAGGGGGCAAGTGAAAAACTGTTTTTT. Translating gives CASSRQGASEKLFF.

The genes are TRBV6-2 or TRBV6-3 and TRBJ2-3; D is uncertain. The V gene's germline CDR1 is MNHEY and CDR2 SVGEGT. This CDR3 contains 13 residues. V lost 2 bases to trimming and J lost 1 base, with 4 bases between them. CDR3 DNA: TGTGCCAGCAGTTACAGGGGCACAGATACGCAGTATTTT. This gives the protein CASSYRGTDTQYF.

The V call is TRBV7-2, the J call TRBJ2-4; possible D gene TRBD1, 6 bases. CDR3 length: 14 residues. Trimming stripped 5 bases from V and 3 bases from J, with 11 bases between. In germline, CDR1 is SGHTA, CDR2 FQGNSA. CDR3 sequence reads: CASSLGTSKNIQYF. Here the CDR3 DNA reads TGTGCCAGCAGCCTCGGGACAAGCAAAAACATTCAGTACTTC.

The rearrangement joins TRBV19 to TRBJ2-2, with D possibly TRBD1 on 6 matching bases. Germline V gene sequence: CDR1 LNHDA, CDR2 SQIVND (reference sequence). Trimming took off 3 bases at V and 8 bases at J, with 10 bases between the two ends. The CDR3 contains 13 residues. The CDR3 nucleotides are TGTGCCAGTAGTATGGACAGTTTGGGGGAGCTGTTTTTT. It translates to CASSMDSLGELFF.

The chain combines TRBV11-3 with TRBJ2-7, with TRBD1 matching over 8 bases. Trimming cost V 5 bases and J 7 bases; bases outside gene matches: 4. There are 12 residues in the CDR3. Germline V gene sequence: CDR1 SGHNT, CDR2 YENEEA. The CDR3, as DNA: TGTGCCAGCAGCGATGACAGGGGAGAGCAGTACTTC. Residues: CASSDDRGEQYF.

This sequence joins TRBV3-1 (or the pseudogene TRBV3-2) and TRBJ2-2; TRBD2 aligns across 7 bases. Germline V gene sequence: CDR1 LGHDT, CDR2 YNNKEL (reference sequence). The J segment lost 5 bases and the V segment lost 5 bases, leaving 5 bases of the junction unmatched. This CDR3 region has 14 residues. CDR3 loop: CASSAGEGTGELFF. CDR3 coding DNA: TGTGCCAGCAGCGCGGGAGAGGGTACCGGGGAGCTGTTTTTT.

This clone was observed a single time. V and J are TRBV6-5 and TRBJ2-7; 8 bases agree with TRBD1. The CDR3 has 15 residues. Germline loops: CDR1 MNHEY, CDR2 SVGAGI. The trim removed 1 base at V and 5 bases at J, leaving 7 bases unmatched. For the CDR3, the DNA is TGTGCCAGCAGTTACTTCCGGACAGGGAAGAACGAGCAGTACTTC. Translation: CASSYFRTGKNEQYF.

J is TRBJ1-5 and V is TRBV27; D unclear. Between the trimmed V and J ends, which lost 5 bases and 3 bases, there was a span of 14 bases. The germline CDR1 and CDR2 sequences are MNHEY and SMNVEV (reference sequence). The CDR3 has 15 residues. CDR3 coding DNA: TGTGCCAGCAGTACCCTCAGCGGACTCAATCAGCCCCAGCATTTT. Its protein is CASSTLSGLNQPQHF.

The gene calls are TRBV5-6 and TRBJ2-7; possible D gene TRBD2, 6 bases. The germline gives CDR1 SGHDT, CDR2 YYEEEE. The CDR3 contains 14 residues. Trimming pared 0 bases from V and 6 bases from J, leaving 13 bases between. Here the CDR3 reads CASSLGQGGIEQYF. As DNA, the CDR3 is TGTGCCAGCAGCTTGGGGCAGGGAGGTATCGAGCAGTACTTC.

This sequence joins TRBV27 and TRBJ2-5; TRBD1 might be the D (6 bases). CDR3 size: 15 residues. In germline, CDR1 is MNHEY, CDR2 SMNVEV (reference sequence). Trimming stripped 5 bases from V and 4 bases from J, with 17 bases between. The CDR3 is CASSPLTGLRETQYF. CDR3 nucleotide sequence: TGTGCCAGCAGTCCCCTCACAGGGCTTCGAGAGACCCAGTACTTC.

V is TRBV9 and J is TRBJ2-2; D is undetermined. Germline CDR1 and CDR2: SGDLS and YYNGEE. The CDR3 sequence is 14 residues long. Trimming cost V 3 bases and J 3 bases, with 9 bases left between them. DNA of the CDR3: TGTGCCAGCAGCGGTCGGGTGTACACCGGGGAGCTGTTTTTT. Its translation: CASSGRVYTGELFF.

The V and J genes are TRBV2 and TRBJ2-7; the D call may be TRBD1 or TRBD2 (7 bases each). The germline V gene has CDR1 SNHLY and CDR2 FYNNEI. There are 16 residues in the CDR3. Trimming left V 3 bases short and J 2 bases short, with 17 bases between. This CDR3 is CASSDVVQGTTYEQYF. DNA of the CDR3: TGTGCCAGCAGTGACGTCGTACAGGGGACTACCTACGAGCAGTACTTC.

V is TRBV6-5 and J is TRBJ1-5; D possibly corresponds to TRBD1 (5 bases). The CDR3 loop spans 13 amino acids. V shed 6 bases and J shed 3 bases, with 9 bases lying between them. Per the germline V gene, CDR1 is MNHEY and CDR2 is SVGAGI. CDR3 protein: CASRGDHNQPQHF. CDR3 bases: TGTGCCAGCAGGGGGGACCACAATCAGCCCCAGCATTTT.

This clone was seen once. V usage is TRBV18 and J usage is TRBJ1-2; TRBD1 agrees at 8 bases. V was clipped by 5 bases and J by 2 bases; unmatched bases: 1. Germline loops: CDR1 KGHSH, CDR2 LQKENI. This CDR3 has 13 amino acids. CDR3 region: CASSNRGNYGYTF. In nucleotides, the CDR3 is TGTGCCAGCTCAAACAGGGGGAACTATGGCTACACCTTC.

In this sample, this clone turned up once. The chain employs TRBV6-2 or TRBV6-3 and TRBJ1-2; a weak D match, TRBD1 (5 bases). The V gene lost 5 bases and the J gene lost 4 bases, with 14 bases spanning the gap. The length of the CDR3 is 14 residues. Germline V gene lookup returns CDR1 MNHEY and CDR2 SVGEGT. The CDR3 sequence: CASSLLQGVYGYTF. DNA for the CDR3: TGTGCCAGCAGTCTTTTGCAGGGCGTCTATGGCTACACCTTC.

The chain combines TRBV7-9 with TRBJ1-1; D remains ambiguous. V dropped 5 bases and J dropped 5 bases, with 9 bases sitting between them. The CDR3 runs 12 residues. Germline values: CDR1 SEHNR, CDR2 FQNEAQ (reference sequence). The CDR3 loop reads CASSPLVTEAFF. CDR3 nucleotides: TGTGCCAGCAGCCCCCTCGTTACTGAAGCTTTCTTT.

The rearrangement uses TRBV10-1 and TRBJ1-1; D remains ambiguous. This CDR3 has 14 amino acids. From germline, CDR1 is WNHNN and CDR2 SYGVQD (reference sequence). V was pared by 0 bases and J by 7 bases, with 12 bases between. This chain's CDR3 is CASSESGDGSEAFF. The CDR3 DNA reads as TGCGCCAGCAGTGAGTCGGGAGACGGAAGTGAAGCTTTCTTT.

The V gene is TRBV7-9, the J gene TRBJ2-5; the D gene is possibly TRBD2 (5 bases). Trimming removed 1 base from V and 5 bases from J, with 20 bases in between. This CDR3 has 17 residues. Germline values: CDR1 SEHNR, CDR2 FQNEAQ (reference sequence). CDR3 DNA: TGTGCCAGCAGCTTAGTAGGGTGGTCTTCAACGGGGGAGACCCAGTACTTC. It encodes CASSLVGWSSTGETQYF.